Each of the 9 T cell receptor beta chains below was sequenced from the same sample in a study of blood T cells in healthy people across ages. Sample-barcoded 5' priming and a J-beta primer mix drove a second PCR of roughly 6 to 12 cycles. From the 5' RACE reads, TCRdb called clonotypes with MiXCR, one entry per CDR3 protein. The sample yields approximately 1.5 million distinct CDR3 sequences, approximately 43% seen once. Specimen: blood. The receptor source for this set is a woman aged 18-29 years in good health.

This clonotype was seen a handful of times. This sequence joins TRBV12-3 or TRBV12-4 and TRBJ2-5; a weak D match, TRBD1 (5 bases). Trimming took off 5 bases at V and 3 bases at J, with 7 bases between the two ends. This CDR3 contains 12 residues. CDR3 protein: CASSRREETQYF. In DNA, the CDR3 is TGTGCCAGCAGTCGCAGGGAAGAGACCCAGTACTTC.

The CDR3: CASSLTGHGEPEAFF. CDR3 nucleotide sequence: TGTGCCAGCAGCTTAACGGGACATGGAGAACCCGAAGCTTTCTTT. The chain carries TRBV13 and TRBJ1-1; a weak D match, TRBD1 (6 bases). The CDR3 is 15 amino acids. V lost 2 bases and J lost 8, with 18 bases in between. Per the germline V gene, CDR1 is PRHDT and CDR2 is FYEKMQ (reference sequence).

The chain uses TRBV12-3 or TRBV12-4 and TRBJ1-2, with D unresolved. Trimming left V 6 bases short and J 1 base short, with 9 bases between. CDR3 size: 13 residues. Written as DNA, the CDR3 is TGTGCCAGCAGCGGGAGCCGTAACTATGGCTACACCTTC. Translation gives CASSGSRNYGYTF.

The J gene is TRBJ2-5, the V gene TRBV24-1; 10 bases line up with TRBD1. The CDR3 covers 16 residues. The J segment lost 6 bases and the V segment lost 7 bases, leaving 13 bases of the junction unmatched. Germline V gene data show CDR1 as KGHDR and CDR2 as SFDVKD. CDR3: CATSSTGTGDSQTQYF. DNA for the CDR3: TGTGCCACCAGCTCCACCGGGACAGGGGATAGCCAGACCCAGTACTTC.

This clonotype was observed a few times. V is TRBV7-6 and J is TRBJ2-7; 7 bases map to TRBD1. Per the germline V gene, CDR1 is SGHVS and CDR2 is FNYEAQ. This CDR3 is 14 amino acids long. J was trimmed by 6 bases and V by 0 bases; bases with no gene match: 5. The CDR3 spells CASSLAGTAVEQYF. CDR3 bases: TGTGCCAGCAGCTTAGCCGGGACAGCTGTCGAGCAGTACTTC.

The chain has TRBV27 and TRBJ2-5; TRBD1 matches at 8 bases. The V gene's germline CDR1 is MNHEY and CDR2 SMNVEV (reference sequence). This CDR3 contains 15 residues. The trim removed 0 bases at V and 11 bases at J, leaving 11 bases unmatched. The CDR3 region is CASSLSRQGNHEQYF. CDR3 nucleotides: TGTGCCAGCAGTTTATCCCGACAGGGGAACCATGAGCAGTACTTC.

This clonotype appeared a few times. The chain carries TRBV6-2 or TRBV6-3 and TRBJ2-1, with 7 bases matching TRBD1. The CDR3 is made up of 13 amino acids. The germline CDR1 and CDR2 sequences are MNHEY and SVGEGT. V shed 10 bases, J shed 4 bases, and the junction held 7 bases outside the gene matches. The CDR3 sequence: CAIGTASYNEQFF. The CDR3 region has the DNA TGTGCCATCGGGACAGCCTCGTACAATGAGCAGTTCTTC.

The chain joins TRBV27 to TRBJ1-6; D might be TRBD1 (5 bases). The CDR3 consists of 15 residues. Germline CDR1 reads MNHEY; CDR2 reads SMNVEV (reference sequence). Trimming stripped 7 bases from V and 0 bases from J, with 10 bases between. CDR3 nucleotide sequence: TGTGCCAGCAATCCAGGGAGCTCCTATAATTCACCCCTCCACTTT. Its protein product is CASNPGSSYNSPLHF.

The chain links TRBV10-3 to TRBJ2-7; D remains ambiguous. The CDR3 length is 13 residues. Germline V gene sequence: CDR1 ENHRY, CDR2 SYGVKD. Trimming took off 4 bases at V and 0 bases at J, with 7 bases between the two ends. The CDR3 DNA reads as TGTGCCATCAGTGGCACAGACTCCTACGAGCAGTACTTC. This gives the protein CAISGTDSYEQYF.